The T cell receptor beta chain under discussion was sequenced for a study of cytomegalovirus exposure and HLA in healthy donors. Study-wide results and caveats: Generally TCR sequences proved uncommon, though certain public TCRs appeared in numerous donors.

With regard to this clone: Antigen unknown.

With 60 Vbeta and 13 Jbeta primers, the PCR was carried out. Produced via immunoSEQ multiplex PCR; TCRdb's table is partial and in-frame only. The table shows more than 110,000 clones, with roughly 80% occurring only once. The V and J ends lost 3 bases and 6 bases respectively, with 17 bases between them. This CDR3 contains 15 residues. CDR1 is LGHNA, CDR2 YNFKEQ, per germline. The material sequenced was PBMCs. This clonotype was sampled from a male donor in good health and CMV-seronegative. This rearrangement joins TRBV4-2 to TRBJ1-1; weak D call: TRBD1 (6 bases). For the CDR3, the DNA is TGTGCCAGCAGCCATCCCACAGGGAGAATGGCTGAAGCTTTCTTT. It yields the protein CASSHPTGRMAEAFF.